The 9 T cell receptor beta chains in this list originate from one sample, sequenced in a study of shared clonotypes between healthy human individuals. TCRdb keeps only in-frame clones here, not all; method: immunoSEQ multiplex PCR. The table includes 2 million to 3 million clones, roughly 93% detected once. Sequenced input: naive CD4+ T cells from PBMCs. Subset: CD45RA+ positively selected. The receptors were sampled from a man in his late teens or twenties in good health. Some clones in this sample may be carry-over from other donors' samples.

This chain uses TRBV18 with TRBJ2-7; 12 bases match TRBD2. The V gene end was trimmed by 3 bases and the J gene end by 3 bases; junction bases not matched to a gene: 9. The CDR3 is made up of 17 amino acids. The germline V gene encodes CDR1 KGHSH and CDR2 LQKENI. The CDR3 DNA follows: TGTGCCAGCTCACCGAGCCTAGCGGGAGGGCTGGTCTACGAGCAGTACTTC. Amino acid sequence: CASSPSLAGGLVYEQYF.

This rearrangement joins TRBV7-2 to TRBJ2-1, with D perhaps TRBD1 (5 bases). The germline CDR1 and CDR2 sequences are SGHTA and FQGNSA. V gave up 1 base and J gave up 4 bases, with 14 bases separating them. The CDR3 runs to 16 residues. CDR3 amino acids: CASSLGGAVVYNEQFF. Written as DNA, the CDR3 is TGTGCCAGCAGCTTAGGTGGGGCGGTTGTATACAATGAGCAGTTCTTC.

The chain recombines TRBV6-1 with TRBJ2-5, with D perhaps TRBD2 (6 bases). Per germline, CDR1 MNHNS and CDR2 SASEGT. Trimming removed 6 bases from V and 0 bases from J, with 11 bases in between. The CDR3 has 14 residues. The CDR3 is CASRRDLYQETQYF. As DNA, the CDR3 is TGTGCCAGCAGACGGGACTTATACCAAGAGACCCAGTACTTC.

The J gene is TRBJ2-7, the V gene TRBV29-1, with a tentative D call TRBD1 (6 bases). The CDR3 length is 15 residues. Germline V CDR1 and CDR2: SQVTM, ANQGSEA. The V end was cut by 4 bases, the J end by 9 bases, with 25 bases between. CDR3 region: CSVVRGQSHEGAQYF. The CDR3 bases are TGCAGCGTTGTAAGGGGACAATCCCATGAGGGCGCGCAGTACTTC.

J is TRBJ2-2 and V is TRBV5-4; D is unresolved. CDR1 and CDR2 from the germline V gene are SGHNT and YYREEE (reference sequence). The ends were cut back, 9 bases at V and 7 bases at J, with 16 bases in the middle. The CDR3 has 13 residues. This chain's CDR3 is CAIVVGFGGELFF. CDR3 DNA sequence: TGTGCCATTGTAGTCGGGTTTGGCGGGGAGCTGTTTTTT. The whole variable domain, remainder taken from reference TRBV5-4 and TRBJ2-2, is ETGVTQSPTHLIKTRGQQVTLRCSSQSGHNTVSWYQQALGQGPQFIFQYYREEENGRGNFPPRFSGLQFPNYSSELNVNALELDDSALYLCAIVVGFGGELFFGEGSRLTVL.

This clone has just one count. The chain carries TRBV30 and TRBJ2-3; D gene unclear. The CDR3 loop spans 12 amino acids. V shed 0 bases and J shed 6 bases, with 7 bases lying between them. Germline assignment: CDR1 GTSNPN and CDR2 SVGIG (reference sequence). CDR3 coding DNA: TGTGCCTGGAGTGTAGTAGGGGATACGCAGTATTTT. Its protein is CAWSVVGDTQYF.

This chain links TRBV19 with TRBJ2-4, with 7 nucleotides matching TRBD2. With V trimmed by 3 bases and J by 6 bases, 8 bases remained unmatched. Germline CDR1 LNHDA, CDR2 SQIVND (reference sequence). The CDR3 has 15 amino acids. The CDR3 nucleotides are TGTGCCAGTAGTATCGGGGGGAACCGGGGAAACATTCAGTACTTC. Encoded protein: CASSIGGNRGNIQYF. Filled out from reference TRBV19 and TRBJ2-4, the complete variable domain reads DGGITQSPKYLFRKEGQNVTLSCEQNLNHDAMYWYRQDPGQGLRLIYYSQIVNDFQKGDIAEGYSVSREKKESFPLTVTSAQKNPTAFYLCASSIGGNRGNIQYFGAGTRLSVL.

This chain links TRBV13 with TRBJ2-1, with D perhaps being TRBD1 or TRBD2 (6 bases each). Germline CDR1 reads PRHDT; CDR2 reads FYEKMQ (reference sequence). Trimming removed 7 bases from V and 9 bases from J, with 16 bases in between. This CDR3 has 13 residues. The CDR3 is CASTITEGGEQFF. CDR3 nucleotide sequence: TGTGCCAGCACCATTACCGAGGGGGGTGAGCAGTTCTTC.

The CDR3 region has the DNA TGTGCCAGCAGCGTTGGGACCCCGACCTACAATGAGCAGTTCTTC. Amino acids: CASSVGTPTYNEQFF. This chain uses TRBV7-7 with TRBJ2-1; D may match TRBD1 or TRBD2 (5 bases each). The germline gives CDR1 SSHAT, CDR2 FNYEAQ (reference sequence). With 5 bases removed from V and 2 bases from J, the gap between germline ends came to 13 bases. CDR3 length: 15 residues.